This TCR beta chain was documented in a study of technical replicates of blood from several donors. Data came from immunoSEQ multiplex PCR; TCRdb stores just in-frame clones and leaves some out. The sample comprises more than 75,000 clones, around 86% of which are singletons, and about 5% rests with the top ten. V was cut by 1 base and J by 1 base, with 6 bases left in between. Germline lookup yields CDR1 SGHRS and CDR2 YFSETQ. This CDR3 has 13 residues. This sequence joins TRBV5-1 and TRBJ2-7; no reliable D call. The sample consisted of PBMCs. The TCR originated in a human donor in good health. Some clones in this sample may be carry-over from other donors' samples. The CDR3 is CASSLTDSYEQYF. CDR3 sequence (DNA): TGCGCCAGCAGCTTGACAGATTCCTACGAGCAGTACTTC.